This TCR beta chain was profiled in a study of PD-L1 blockade in urothelial cancer. Clones were sequenced by immunoSEQ multiplex PCR, and TCRdb holds only the in-frame ones, with some missing. Of 20,000 to 25,000 clones in the sample, under 90% were seen once. Noted time point: peripheral blood 6 weeks after treatment start. The sample here was PBMCs, taken around atezolizumab (anti-PD-L1) treatment. Receptor source: a man in his 70s with urothelial cancer.

The chain uses TRBV11-2 and TRBJ2-3, with unresolved D. The V end lost 7 bases, the J end lost 2 bases, and 7 bases lay between the germline ends. CDR3 size: 12 residues. Germline V CDR1 and CDR2: SGHAT, FQNNGV. CDR3 protein: CASTPSTDTQYF. For the CDR3, the DNA is TGTGCCAGCACCCCTTCCACAGATACGCAGTATTTT.